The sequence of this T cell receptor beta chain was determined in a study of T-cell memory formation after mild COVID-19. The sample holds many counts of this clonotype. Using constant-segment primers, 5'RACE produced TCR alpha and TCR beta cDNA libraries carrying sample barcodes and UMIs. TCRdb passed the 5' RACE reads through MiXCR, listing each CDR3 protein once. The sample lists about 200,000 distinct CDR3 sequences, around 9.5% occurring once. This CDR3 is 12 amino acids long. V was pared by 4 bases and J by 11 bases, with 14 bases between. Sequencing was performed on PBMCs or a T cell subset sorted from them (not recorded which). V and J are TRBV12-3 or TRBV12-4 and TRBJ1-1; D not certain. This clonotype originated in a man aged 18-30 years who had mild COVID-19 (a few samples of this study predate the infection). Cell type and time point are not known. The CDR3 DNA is TGTGCCAGCAGTTCGGCCCCGAGAGCGGCTTTCTTT. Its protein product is CASSSAPRAAFF.